These T cell receptor beta chains were read from a single sample in a study of blood T cell repertoires in COVID-19. TCRdb's table, derived via immunoSEQ multiplex PCR, lists solely in-frame clones and lacks some. This sample has tens of thousands of clones; 80% occur once, and the top ten carry 19%. The specimen sequenced was peripheral blood. These receptor sequences come from a woman aged 80 or older with acute or convalescent COVID-19. The CDR3 runs from the conserved cysteine through the conserved F or W. A D gene is named only where the DNA matches it firmly. Not every row has a clone size; where given, it reads once, few, many or a size class.

size	D	length	V	J	DNA	CDR3
.	.	15	TRBV5-5	TRBJ1-4	TGTGCCAGCAGCTTAAGTACAGTCGCCGATGAAAAACTGTTTTTT	CASSLSTVADEKLFF
.	.	15	TRBV6-2/TRBV6-3	TRBJ2-7	TGTGCCAGCAGCCCTGCGAGCTCCCCCTCCTACGAGCAGTACTTC	CASSPASSPSYEQYF
many	.	15	TRBV15	TRBJ1-6	TGTGCCACCAGCAGCCAGTTCCATTATAATTCACCCCTCCACTTT	CATSSQFHYNSPLHF
.	TRBD1	15	TRBV7-9	TRBJ2-3	TGTGCCAGCAGCTTCCGGGGACAGAGCACAGATACGCAGTATTTT	CASSFRGQSTDTQYF
.	TRBD1	17	TRBV30	TRBJ1-4	TGTGCCTGGAGTCCCGGGACAGGGGGCGCATTAGGGGAAAAACTGTTTTTT	CAWSPGTGGALGEKLFF
.	.	15	TRBV7-9	TRBJ1-2	TGTGCCAGCAGCTCCACAGGGAATTATAACTATGGCTACACCTTC	CASSSTGNYNYGYTF
.	TRBD1	16	TRBV29-1	TRBJ1-2	TGCAGCACCTTTTTTCGCCCGGGACAGAAAAACTATGGCTACACCTTC	CSTFFRPGQKNYGYTF
.	TRBD1	13	TRBV10-1	TRBJ1-1	TGCGCCAGCAGGGACAGGGAGGGTGGTGAAGCTTTCTTT	CASRDREGGEAFF
.	.	14	TRBV7-8	TRBJ2-7	TGTGCCAGCAGCCAGAGCAAATCAGGAGGCGAGCAGTACTTC	CASSQSKSGGEQYF
.	.	15	TRBV18	TRBJ1-5	TGTGCCAGCTCACCCACGGGACAAAGCAATCAGCCCCAGCATTTT	CASSPTGQSNQPQHF
.	.	15	TRBV28	TRBJ2-1	TGTGCCAGCAGTTTATGGCCTGGGAGTCGAAATGAGCAGTTCTTC	CASSLWPGSRNEQFF
.	TRBD1	15	TRBV20-1	TRBJ2-7	TGCAGTGCTAGTCTGTGGACAGGGTGGCCCTACGAGCAGTACTTC	CSASLWTGWPYEQYF
.	TRBD1	16	TRBV2	TRBJ1-6	TGTGCCAGCAGGGGACAGGGGGGGTCCTATAATTCACCCCTCCACTTT	CASRGQGGSYNSPLHF
.	.	15	TRBV7-8	TRBJ1-1	TGTGCCAGCAGCTACGCAGGGCTTCGGCCCTCTGAAGCTTTCTTT	CASSYAGLRPSEAFF
.	.	14	TRBV27	TRBJ2-7	TGTGCCAGCAGTTTAACGGGGACTGGCCACGAGCAGTACTTC	CASSLTGTGHEQYF
.	.	15	TRBV11-1	TRBJ2-7	TGTGCCAGCAGCCCGAGGGACACCTACTCCTACGAGCAGTACTTC	CASSPRDTYSYEQYF
few	.	12	TRBV5-5	TRBJ2-1	TGTGCCAGCAGCTTGGCAGTTTATGAGCAGTTCTTC	CASSLAVYEQFF
few	.	14	TRBV5-1	TRBJ2-3	TGCGCCAGCAGGATCAGGGGAGACACAGATACGCAGTATTTT	CASRIRGDTDTQYF
.	TRBD2	16	TRBV6-6	TRBJ2-1	TGTGCCAGCAGTTACCCCGAACTAGCGGGGATAAATGAGCAGTTCTTC	CASSYPELAGINEQFF
.	.	13	TRBV10-2	TRBJ1-2	TGCGCCAGCGCACAGGGAAACGGCTATGGCTACACCTTC	CASAQGNGYGYTF
.	.	11	TRBV29-1	TRBJ2-1	TGCAGCGTTCCACAGTACAATGAGCAGTTCTTC	CSVPQYNEQFF
.	.	15	TRBV6-6	TRBJ1-1	TGTGCCAGCAGTCCCCCAGGCCCACGGGGCACTGAAGCTTTCTTT	CASSPPGPRGTEAFF
.	TRBD2	14	TRBV29-1	TRBJ2-5	TGCAGCGTTGAGTGGGGTAGCGGGGCGAAGACCCAGTACTTC	CSVEWGSGAKTQYF
.	TRBD1	16	TRBV25-1	TRBJ2-1	TGTGCCAGCAGTGAACATCCGGGACAGGGGCGCGATGAGCAGTTCTTC	CASSEHPGQGRDEQFF
.	TRBD1	14	TRBV7-2	TRBJ2-7	TGTGCCAGCAGCTCACAGACAGGGTATGGCGAGCAGTACTTC	CASSSQTGYGEQYF
.	.	12	TRBV5-1	TRBJ2-3	TGCGCCAGCAGCCCAGACACAGATACGCAGTATTTT	CASSPDTDTQYF
.	TRBD1	15	TRBV6-4	TRBJ2-3	TGTGCCAGCAGTCGTACAGGGGGCGGCACAGATACGCAGTATTTT	CASSRTGGGTDTQYF
few	.	17	TRBV5-1	TRBJ2-3	TGCGCCAGCAGCTTGGCCAGGGCTAGCGCTAGCACAGATACGCAGTATTTT	CASSLARASASTDTQYF
.	TRBD1	13	TRBV3-1/TRBV3-2	TRBJ1-2	TGTGCCAGCGGGGGGACAGGGCACTATGGCTACACCTTC	CASGGTGHYGYTF
.	TRBD1	16	TRBV24-1	TRBJ2-3	TGTGCCACCAGAGAAGCGGGACAGGGGTTTTCAGATACGCAGTATTTT	CATREAGQGFSDTQYF
.	.	15	TRBV5-1	TRBJ2-7	TGCGCCAGCAGCTTGCTCAGCCGGGGAATCTACGAGCAGTACTTC	CASSLLSRGIYEQYF
.	.	14	TRBV6-2/TRBV6-3	TRBJ2-2	TGTGCCAGCAGTTACCGCCAAAGGGGCGGGGAGCTGTTTTTT	CASSYRQRGGELFF
.	.	16	TRBV11-2	TRBJ2-1	TGTGCCAGCAGCTTCCTCGCCGGTTTCTCCTACAATGAGCAGTTCTTC	CASSFLAGFSYNEQFF
.	TRBD1	15	TRBV15	TRBJ2-1	TGTGCCACCAGCAGAGAGAGACAGGGCTACAATGAGCAGTTCTTC	CATSRERQGYNEQFF
.	.	13	TRBV7-9	TRBJ1-2	TGTGCCAGCAGCCGTCTTTGGGCGTCTAGCTACACCTTC	CASSRLWASSYTF